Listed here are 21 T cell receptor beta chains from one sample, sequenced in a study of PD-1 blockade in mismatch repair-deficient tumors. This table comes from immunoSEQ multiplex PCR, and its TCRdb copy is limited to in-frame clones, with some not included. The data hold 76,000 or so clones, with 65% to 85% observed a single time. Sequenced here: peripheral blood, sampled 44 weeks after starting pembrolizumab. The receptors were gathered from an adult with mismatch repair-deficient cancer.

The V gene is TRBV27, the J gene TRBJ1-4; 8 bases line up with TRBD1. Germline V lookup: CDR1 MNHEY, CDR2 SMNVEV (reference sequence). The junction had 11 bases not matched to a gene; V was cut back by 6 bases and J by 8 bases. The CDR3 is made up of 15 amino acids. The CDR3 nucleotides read TGTGCCAGCAGGGGAGTCGGGACAGGAGGGGAAAAACTGTTTTTT. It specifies CASRGVGTGGEKLFF.

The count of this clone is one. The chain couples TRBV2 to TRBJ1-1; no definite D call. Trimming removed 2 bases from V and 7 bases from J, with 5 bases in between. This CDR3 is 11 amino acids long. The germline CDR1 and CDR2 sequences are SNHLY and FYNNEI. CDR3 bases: TGTGCCAGCAGTGAAATCATTGAAGCTTTCTTT. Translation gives CASSEIIEAFF.

This CDR3 is CASSVGQGAYEQYF. CDR3 nucleotide sequence: TGTGCCAGCAGTGTGGGACAGGGCGCCTACGAGCAGTACTTC. The chain recombines TRBV2 with TRBJ2-7; TRBD1 matches 9 bases. The germline V gene has CDR1 SNHLY and CDR2 FYNNEI. The CDR3 consists of 14 residues. The V gene end was trimmed by 4 bases and the J gene end by 2 bases; junction bases not matched to a gene: 3.

CDR3 nucleotides: TGTGCCAGTGACGTTTCGCTCCTTGGGACTGAAGCTTTCTTT. This translates into CASDVSLLGTEAFF. The chain is built from TRBV19 and TRBJ1-1; no clear D gene. Per the germline V gene, CDR1 is LNHDA and CDR2 is SQIVND (reference sequence). CDR3 length equals 14 residues. The germline V and J ends were trimmed by 8 bases and 5 bases, with 18 bases remaining between them. Together with reference TRBV19 and TRBJ1-1, the CDR3 gives the full variable domain: DGGITQSPKYLFRKEGQNVTLSCEQNLNHDAMYWYRQDPGQGLRLIYYSQIVNDFQKGDIAEGYSVSREKKESFPLTVTSAQKNPTAFYLCASDVSLLGTEAFFGQGTRLTVV.

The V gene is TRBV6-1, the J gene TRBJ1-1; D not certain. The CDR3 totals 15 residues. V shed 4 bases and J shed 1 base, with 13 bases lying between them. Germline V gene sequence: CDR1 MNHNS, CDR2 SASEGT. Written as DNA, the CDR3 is TGTGCCAGCAGTGGACGCGGGGATAAGAACACTGAAGCTTTCTTT. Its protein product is CASSGRGDKNTEAFF.

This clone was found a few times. CDR3 in amino acids: CASSPKLRPEAGELFF. Written as DNA, the CDR3 is TGTGCCAGCTCACCAAAATTGAGGCCAGAGGCCGGGGAGCTGTTTTTT. The genes are TRBV18 and TRBJ2-2; D is ambiguous. The CDR3 loop spans 16 amino acids. Trimming removed 2 bases at V and 6 bases at J, with 16 bases between. The germline V gene encodes CDR1 KGHSH and CDR2 LQKENI.

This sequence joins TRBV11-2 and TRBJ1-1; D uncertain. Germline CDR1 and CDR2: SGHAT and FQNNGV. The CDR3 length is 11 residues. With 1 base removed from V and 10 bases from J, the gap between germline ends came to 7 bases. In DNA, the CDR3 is TGTGCCAGCAGCTTAGTGTCCCGAGCTTTCTTT. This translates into CASSLVSRAFF.

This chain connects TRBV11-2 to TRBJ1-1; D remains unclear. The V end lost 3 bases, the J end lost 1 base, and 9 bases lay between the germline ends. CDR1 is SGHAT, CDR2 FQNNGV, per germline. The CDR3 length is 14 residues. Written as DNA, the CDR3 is TGTGCCAGCAGCTTTACGGGTTGGAACACTGAAGCTTTCTTT. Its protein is CASSFTGWNTEAFF.

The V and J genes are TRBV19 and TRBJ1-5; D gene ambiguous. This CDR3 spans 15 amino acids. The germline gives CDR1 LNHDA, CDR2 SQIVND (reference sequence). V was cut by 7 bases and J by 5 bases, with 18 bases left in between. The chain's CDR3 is CASNFFGNRDQPQHF. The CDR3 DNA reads TGTGCCAGTAATTTCTTCGGAAATAGGGATCAGCCCCAGCATTTT.

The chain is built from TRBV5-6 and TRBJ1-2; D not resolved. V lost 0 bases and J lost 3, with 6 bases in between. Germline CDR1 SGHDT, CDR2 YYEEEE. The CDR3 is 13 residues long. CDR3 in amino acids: CASSLDGDYGYTF. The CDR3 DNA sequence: TGTGCCAGCAGCTTGGACGGCGACTATGGCTACACCTTC.

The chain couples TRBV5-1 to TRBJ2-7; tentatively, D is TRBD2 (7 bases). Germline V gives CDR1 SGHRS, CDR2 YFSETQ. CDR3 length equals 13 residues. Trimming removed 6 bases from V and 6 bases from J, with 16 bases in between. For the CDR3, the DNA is TGCGCCAGCAAGGGGGAGGGCGTTCGCGAGCAGTACTTC. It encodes CASKGEGVREQYF.

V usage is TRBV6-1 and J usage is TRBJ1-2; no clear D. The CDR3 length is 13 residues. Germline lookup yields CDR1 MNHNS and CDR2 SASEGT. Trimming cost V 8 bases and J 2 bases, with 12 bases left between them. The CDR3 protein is CASGVAPNYGYTF. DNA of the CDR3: TGTGCCAGCGGGGTGGCGCCCAACTATGGCTACACCTTC.

The CDR3 nucleotides are TGTGCCAGCAGCTTAGAACAGGGGGCGTACGAGCAGTACTTC. It specifies CASSLEQGAYEQYF. The chain links TRBV7-2 to TRBJ2-7; TRBD1 matches 9 bases. CDR3 size: 14 residues. V lost 1 base to trimming and J lost 4 bases; unmatched junction nucleotides: 2. CDR1 is SGHTA and CDR2 is FQGNSA in the germline V gene.

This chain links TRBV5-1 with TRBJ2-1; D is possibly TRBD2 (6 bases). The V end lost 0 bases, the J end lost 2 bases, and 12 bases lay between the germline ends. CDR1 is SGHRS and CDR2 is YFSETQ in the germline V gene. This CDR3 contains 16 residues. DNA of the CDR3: TGCGCCAGCAGCTTGGGGCGGGATAAACCCTACAATGAGCAGTTCTTC. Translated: CASSLGRDKPYNEQFF.

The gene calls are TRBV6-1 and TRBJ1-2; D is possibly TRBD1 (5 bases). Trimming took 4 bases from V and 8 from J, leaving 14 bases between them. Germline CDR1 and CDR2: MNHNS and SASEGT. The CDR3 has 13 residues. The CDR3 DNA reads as TGTGCCAGCAGTGGAAGGGACTCAAGCGGCTACACCTTC. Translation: CASSGRDSSGYTF.

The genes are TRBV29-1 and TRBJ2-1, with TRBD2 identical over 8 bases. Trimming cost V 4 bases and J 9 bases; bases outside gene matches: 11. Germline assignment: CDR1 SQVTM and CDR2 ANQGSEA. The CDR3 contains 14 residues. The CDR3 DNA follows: TGCAGCGTTGGGGGGGTTAGCGGGATCGTTGAGCAGTTCTTC. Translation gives CSVGGVSGIVEQFF.

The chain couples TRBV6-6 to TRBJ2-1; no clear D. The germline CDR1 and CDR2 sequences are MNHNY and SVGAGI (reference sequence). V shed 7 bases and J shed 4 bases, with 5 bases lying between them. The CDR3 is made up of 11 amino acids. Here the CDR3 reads CASILYNEQFF. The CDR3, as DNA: TGTGCCAGCATTCTTTACAATGAGCAGTTCTTC.

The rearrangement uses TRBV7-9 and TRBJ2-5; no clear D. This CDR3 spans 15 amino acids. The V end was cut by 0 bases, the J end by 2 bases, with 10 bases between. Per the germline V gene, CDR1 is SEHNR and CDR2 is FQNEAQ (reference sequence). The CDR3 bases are TGTGCCAGCAGCTTAGCGCTCTCGCTGCAAGAGACCCAGTACTTC. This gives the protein CASSLALSLQETQYF.

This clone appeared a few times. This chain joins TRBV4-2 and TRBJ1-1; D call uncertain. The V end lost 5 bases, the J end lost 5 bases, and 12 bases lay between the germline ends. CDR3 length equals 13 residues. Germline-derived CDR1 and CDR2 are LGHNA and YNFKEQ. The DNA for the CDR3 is TGTGCCAGCAGCTTCGAGGGATGGACTGAAGCTTTCTTT. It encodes CASSFEGWTEAFF.

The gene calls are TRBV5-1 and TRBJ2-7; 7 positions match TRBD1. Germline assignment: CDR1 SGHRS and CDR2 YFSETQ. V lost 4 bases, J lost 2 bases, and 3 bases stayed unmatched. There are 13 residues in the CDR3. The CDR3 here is CASSPQGPYEQYF. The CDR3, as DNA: TGCGCCAGCAGCCCACAGGGGCCCTACGAGCAGTACTTC.

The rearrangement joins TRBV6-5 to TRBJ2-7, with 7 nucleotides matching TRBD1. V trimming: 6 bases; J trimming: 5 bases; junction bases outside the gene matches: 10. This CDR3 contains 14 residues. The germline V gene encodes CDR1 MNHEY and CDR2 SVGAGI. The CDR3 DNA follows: TGTGCCAGCAGACCCGGACAGGCCAGGCACGAGCAGTACTTC. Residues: CASRPGQARHEQYF.